These 18 T cell receptor beta chains originate from one sample sequenced in a study of cytomegalovirus exposure and HLA in healthy donors. Only in-frame clones appear in the TCRdb table, and some are missing; sequencing was by immunoSEQ multiplex PCR. The sample contains 100,000 to 130,000 clones, 95% of which appear only once. The material sequenced was PBMCs. The receptors originated from a woman younger than 30 in good health and CMV-seronegative.

This chain uses TRBV28 with TRBJ2-5; D is unclear. CDR1 and CDR2 from the germline V gene are MDHEN and SYDVKM. The CDR3 totals 16 residues. V lost 4 bases to trimming and J lost 2 bases, with 17 bases between them. For the CDR3, the DNA is TGTGCCAGCAGTTACCTAAGTACAGCAACGCAAGAGACCCAGTACTTC. Translating it yields CASSYLSTATQETQYF. Full variable domain (outside the CDR3, taken from reference TRBV28 and TRBJ2-5): DVKVTQSSRYLVKRTGEKVFLECVQDMDHENMFWYRQDPGLGLRLIYFSYDVKMKEKGDIPEGYSVSREKKERFSLILESASTNQTSMYLCASSYLSTATQETQYFGPGTRLLVL.

The chain has TRBV7-8 and TRBJ2-6; 9 nucleotides match TRBD2. There are 17 residues in the CDR3. Trimming removed 2 bases from V and 4 bases from J; junction bases left unmatched: 6. CDR1 SGHVS and CDR2 FQNEAQ come from the germline V gene. The CDR3 reads CASSLRAGGTGANVLTF. In nucleotides, the CDR3 is TGTGCCAGCAGCTTACGGGCGGGGGGGACCGGGGCCAACGTCCTGACTTTC.

The genes are TRBV11-2 and TRBJ2-1; 7 nucleotides align to TRBD2. The CDR3 spans 15 residues. V was pared by 4 bases and J by 4 bases, with 7 bases of the junction left unmatched. Germline CDR1 and CDR2: SGHAT and FQNNGV. Here the CDR3 reads CASSSRGVVYNEQFF. CDR3 nucleotide sequence: TGTGCCAGCAGCTCTCGGGGGGTAGTATACAATGAGCAGTTCTTC.

The rearrangement joins TRBV4-2 to TRBJ2-5, with TRBD2 matching 11 bases. This CDR3 region has 16 residues. Germline lookup yields CDR1 LGHNA and CDR2 YNFKEQ. V shed 2 bases, J shed 4 bases, and the junction held 6 bases outside the gene matches. CDR3 DNA: TGTGCCAGCAGCCAAAACCTAGCGGGGGGTGGAGAGACCCAGTACTTC. Its translation is CASSQNLAGGGETQYF.

Written as DNA, the CDR3 is TGTGCCAGCAGCTTAGAACGGGGGGAGGGTACGCAGTATTTT. Translating it yields CASSLERGEGTQYF. The chain uses TRBV7-9 and TRBJ2-3, with 7 positions matching TRBD2. CDR3 length: 14 residues. V trimming: 1 base; J trimming: 8 bases; junction bases outside the gene matches: 6. The germline gives CDR1 SEHNR, CDR2 FQNEAQ (reference sequence).

The chain uses TRBV2 and TRBJ2-2; D possibly corresponds to TRBD1 (6 bases). The CDR3 runs 13 residues. Germline CDR1 is SNHLY and CDR2 is FYNNEI. Trimming removed 6 bases from V and 4 bases from J, with 9 bases in between. The CDR3 sequence is CASRDSITGELFF. CDR3 nucleotide sequence: TGTGCCAGCAGGGACAGCATCACCGGGGAGCTGTTTTTT.

This clone has only one observation. J is TRBJ2-3 and V is TRBV28; D is uncertain. The CDR3 has 14 residues. CDR1 is MDHEN and CDR2 is SYDVKM in the germline V gene. V was clipped by 6 bases and J by 1 base, with 11 bases between them. The CDR3 loop reads CASSPYRGTDTQYF. The DNA of the CDR3 is TGTGCCAGCAGCCCATACCGGGGCACAGATACGCAGTATTTT.

The CDR3 DNA is TGTGCCAGCAGTTTGGACAGCTCCTACGAGCAGTACTTC. Translating gives CASSLDSSYEQYF. This chain uses TRBV27 with TRBJ2-7, with D possibly TRBD1 on 6 matching bases. From germline, CDR1 is MNHEY and CDR2 SMNVEV (reference sequence). The CDR3 sequence is 13 residues long. V lost 3 bases, J lost 0 bases, and 6 bases lay in between.

This rearrangement joins TRBV6-5 to TRBJ2-7; 7 bases fit TRBD1. The CDR3 spans 14 residues. Per germline, CDR1 MNHEY and CDR2 SVGAGI. V lost 9 bases, J lost 6 bases, and 14 bases stayed unmatched. In DNA, the CDR3 is TGTGCCAGTTACCCAGCAGACAGGGATGGCGAGCAGTACTTC. Its translation: CASYPADRDGEQYF.

This chain links TRBV14 with TRBJ1-2; TRBD1 matches at 7 bases. The CDR3 has 13 amino acids. Trimming took 1 base from V and 6 from J; bases not matched to a gene: 2. Germline lookup yields CDR1 SGHDN and CDR2 FVKESK. CDR3 amino acids: CASSQARGNGYTF. The CDR3 DNA is TGTGCCAGCAGCCAAGCCAGGGGGAATGGCTACACCTTC. Supplemented by reference TRBV14 and TRBJ1-2, the full variable domain reads EAGVTQFPSHSVIEKGQTVTLRCDPISGHDNLYWYRRVMGKEIKFLLHFVKESKQDESGMPNNRFLAERTGGTYSTLKVQPAELEDSGVYFCASSQARGNGYTFGSGTRLTVV.

This chain links TRBV5-1 with TRBJ1-2; 10 bases are a match to TRBD1. Unmatched junction bases numbered 4, after V lost 0 bases and J lost 8 bases. In germline, CDR1 is SGHRS, CDR2 YFSETQ. This CDR3 is 14 amino acids long. CDR3 region: CASSLAGTGVGYTF. The CDR3 DNA reads TGCGCCAGCAGCTTGGCGGGGACAGGGGTAGGCTACACCTTC.

The genes are TRBV13 and TRBJ2-3; 7 bases align to TRBD1. Germline CDR1 is PRHDT and CDR2 is FYEKMQ (reference sequence). V lost 5 bases to trimming and J lost 4 bases; unmatched junction nucleotides: 6. This CDR3 region has 14 residues. CDR3 DNA: TGTGCCAGCAGCCCAGGGGGTCCCTCAGATACGCAGTATTTT. It yields the protein CASSPGGPSDTQYF.

The rearrangement uses TRBV6-1 and TRBJ2-7; D may be TRBD1 (7 bases). The germline V gene encodes CDR1 MNHNS and CDR2 SASEGT. The CDR3 runs to 18 residues. Trimming shortened V by 4 bases and J by 2 bases, and 24 bases separated the two germline ends. CDR3 coding DNA: TGTGCCAGCAGTGGAAGGGTCGGCTCGGCAGGGGGGACCTACGAGCAGTACTTC. The encoded protein is CASSGRVGSAGGTYEQYF.

V is TRBV28 and J is TRBJ1-2; D may be TRBD1 (5 bases). Trimming took 6 bases from V and 6 from J, leaving 23 bases between them. CDR3 size: 16 residues. Germline V gene sequence: CDR1 MDHEN, CDR2 SYDVKM. The CDR3 spells CASRPRGTVAIDGYTF. The CDR3 DNA follows: TGTGCCAGCAGACCCCGCGGGACGGTCGCTATAGATGGCTACACCTTC.

The chain recombines TRBV5-1 with TRBJ2-1; D is possibly TRBD1 (5 bases). V was cut by 0 bases and J by 0 bases, with 7 bases left in between. There are 15 residues in the CDR3. CDR1 is SGHRS, CDR2 YFSETQ, per germline. The CDR3 sequence: CASSLVGDSYNEQFF. DNA of the CDR3: TGCGCCAGCAGCTTGGTAGGGGACTCCTACAATGAGCAGTTCTTC.

This sequence joins TRBV19 and TRBJ2-7; TRBD1 is a possible D gene (6 bases). CDR1 and CDR2 from the germline V gene are LNHDA and SQIVND (reference sequence). The V and J ends lost 7 bases and 2 bases respectively, with 24 bases between them. CDR3 length: 17 residues. The CDR3 here is CASTERTVDDSTYEQYF. The CDR3 DNA is TGTGCCAGTACCGAACGGACAGTCGACGATTCGACCTACGAGCAGTACTTC.

Here the CDR3 reads CASSPGSLTQYF. The CDR3 DNA follows: TGTGCCAGCAGCCCAGGATCCTTAACGCAGTATTTT. The rearrangement joins TRBV7-6 to TRBJ2-3; D not certain. This CDR3 region has 12 residues. V lost 5 bases to trimming and J lost 9 bases, with 12 bases between them. Germline V gene data show CDR1 as SGHVS and CDR2 as FNYEAQ.

This chain joins TRBV5-6 and TRBJ2-5; 10 bases agree with TRBD2. Germline lookup yields CDR1 SGHDT and CDR2 YYEEEE. Trimming took 4 bases from V and 5 from J; bases not matched to a gene: 5. The CDR3 loop spans 14 amino acids. CDR3 sequence reads: CASSKLAGLETQYF. In DNA, the CDR3 is TGTGCCAGCAGCAAACTAGCGGGGTTGGAGACCCAGTACTTC. The entire variable domain, with the rest obtained from reference TRBV5-6 and TRBJ2-5, is as follows: DAGVTQSPTHLIKTRGQQVTLRCSPKSGHDTVSWYQQALGQGPQFIFQYYEEEERQRGNFPDRFSGHQFPNYSSELNVNALLLGDSALYLCASSKLAGLETQYFGPGTRLLVL.